This record concerns one T cell receptor (beta chain) sequence. The sample comes from a study of T cell responses to AZD1222 COVID-19 vaccine. CDR1 is SGHRS, CDR2 YFSETQ, per germline. Between the trimmed V and J ends, which lost 0 bases and 0 bases, there was a span of 10 bases. This CDR3 region has 15 residues. The method was immunoSEQ multiplex PCR; TCRdb's version includes in-frame clones alone and lacks a portion of them. The profile shows fewer than 120,000 clones, more than 90% of them singletons. The sample here was peripheral blood, taken 28 days after the second AZD1222 dose. J is TRBJ2-7 and V is TRBV5-1; D unclear. The clonotype was recovered from an adult who received the AZD1222 COVID-19 vaccine. CDR3 region: CASSLVAVSSYEQYF. The CDR3 DNA reads TGCGCCAGCAGCTTGGTGGCAGTTAGCTCCTACGAGCAGTACTTC.